A single sample is the source of the 21 T cell receptor beta chains below, sequenced in a study of response to subunit inactivated influenza vaccine (dated 2018 in TCRdb). In the paper's terms, the time point label means: 45 days after influenza vaccine administration. Receptor amplification or capture employed RT-PCR. These reads were obtained on an Illumina HiSeq 2500. TCRdb reran the public reads through fastp at Q25 and MiXCR, keeping productive beta chains. Duplicate CDR3 protein sequences are folded into a single record with the most common DNA and genes. The sample records approximately 500,000 distinct CDR3 sequences, 10% to 15% of which are singletons. In total, the top ten clones hold around 14% of the sample. The input for sequencing was PBMCs from blood, taken 40 to 50 days after vaccination. All receptors come from a man between 50 and 59 years old who received an inactivated influenza vaccine. Donor details come from another sample of the same person, matched by shared clones.

The V gene is TRBV27, the J gene TRBJ2-1; D is possibly TRBD1 (6 bases). V was clipped by 6 bases and J by 6 bases, with 18 bases between them. CDR3 size: 15 residues. The germline V gene encodes CDR1 MNHEY and CDR2 SMNVEV (reference sequence). CDR3 residues: CASRRGTLLGNEQFF. In nucleotides, the CDR3 is TGTGCCAGCAGAAGGGGGACATTGTTGGGCAATGAGCAGTTCTTC.

The rearrangement links TRBV5-1 to TRBJ1-5; 11 bases map to TRBD1. Germline V lookup: CDR1 SGHRS, CDR2 YFSETQ. The CDR3 is made up of 15 amino acids. V shed 4 bases, J shed 3 bases, and the junction held 3 bases outside the gene matches. DNA for the CDR3: TGCGCCAGCAGCCGGACAGGGGGCCTCAATCAGCCCCAGCATTTT. It codes for CASSRTGGLNQPQHF.

The J gene is TRBJ1-5, the V gene TRBV4-3; D gene unclear. CDR3 size: 14 residues. Germline V lookup: CDR1 LGHNA, CDR2 YSLEER. Trimming left V 0 bases short and J 5 bases short, with 8 bases between. CDR3 nucleotide sequence: TGCGCCAGCAGCCAAGATGTGGGGTATCAGCCCCAGCATTTT. Encoded protein: CASSQDVGYQPQHF.

The chain recombines TRBV15 with TRBJ2-5; either TRBD1 or TRBD2 may supply D (5 bases each). Deletions cut 3 bases from V and 6 bases from J, with 17 bases between. The CDR3 loop spans 15 amino acids. Looked up from germline, CDR1 is LNHNV and CDR2 is YYDKDF (reference sequence). The DNA for the CDR3 is TGTGCCACCAGCAGTCCCCCGGGACGCAGCAAGACCCAGTACTTC. Amino acid sequence: CATSSPPGRSKTQYF.

This clonotype appeared a few times. This chain connects TRBV12-3 or TRBV12-4 to TRBJ2-5; D gene ambiguous. The length of the CDR3 is 14 residues. With 6 bases removed from V and 5 bases from J, the gap between germline ends came to 16 bases. The CDR3 DNA reads as TGTGCCAGCAGCCTTCAACACCGTCTGGAGACCCAGTACTTC. Protein: CASSLQHRLETQYF.

This chain joins TRBV15 and TRBJ2-1, with TRBD2 as a possible D gene (6 bases). CDR3 length equals 14 residues. In germline, CDR1 is LNHNV, CDR2 YYDKDF (reference sequence). V was cut by 1 base and J by 8 bases, with 12 bases left in between. CDR3 bases: TGTGCCACCAGCAGAGTCCCGGGAGCCGATGAGCAGTTCTTC. Amino acids: CATSRVPGADEQFF.

The gene calls are TRBV7-2 and TRBJ2-1, with a weak D call TRBD2 (6 bases). With 5 bases removed from V and 6 bases from J, the gap between germline ends came to 14 bases. The length of the CDR3 is 14 residues. From germline, CDR1 is SGHTA and CDR2 FQGNSA. CDR3 sequence (DNA): TGTGCCAGCAGCCCAACGGGACTGAGCAATGAGCAGTTCTTC. This translates into CASSPTGLSNEQFF.

CDR3 in amino acids: CSALQGTYEQYF. The CDR3 DNA sequence: TGCAGTGCCTTACAGGGGACCTACGAGCAGTACTTC. This chain connects TRBV20-1 to TRBJ2-7; 7 positions agree with TRBD1. The CDR3 totals 12 residues. In germline, CDR1 is DFQATT, CDR2 SNEGSKA (reference sequence). Trimming took 6 bases from V and 2 from J; bases not matched to a gene: 4.

This clonotype came up a few times. The rearrangement joins TRBV29-1 to TRBJ2-7; 9 bases are shared with TRBD2. V shed 4 bases, J shed 7 bases, and the junction held 11 bases outside the gene matches. The CDR3 has 14 amino acids. Germline CDR1 and CDR2: SQVTM and ANQGSEA. The CDR3 nucleotides are TGCAGCGTTGTATTCGCGGGAGGGCCTCGGGAGCAGTACTTC. Translation: CSVVFAGGPREQYF.

CDR3 loop: CASSLSDTSNEKLFF. CDR3 nucleotides: TGCGCCAGCAGCTTGTCGGACACGTCTAATGAAAAACTGTTTTTT. This chain connects TRBV5-1 to TRBJ1-4; possibly TRBD1 for D (5 bases). Trimming cost V 1 base and J 3 bases, with 10 bases left between them. The germline gives CDR1 SGHRS, CDR2 YFSETQ. The CDR3 sequence is 15 residues long.

This clonotype came up a few times. The chain is built from TRBV20-1 and TRBJ2-1; the D gene is possibly TRBD2 (6 bases). CDR3 size: 15 residues. CDR1 is DFQATT, CDR2 SNEGSKA, per germline (reference sequence). V shed 3 bases and J shed 0 bases, with 12 bases lying between them. CDR3 bases: TGCAGTGCTAGTGACGGGGGAAGCTCCTACAATGAGCAGTTCTTC. Translating it yields CSASDGGSSYNEQFF.

This chain joins TRBV7-8 and TRBJ2-7; the D is unclear. Germline CDR1 is SGHVS and CDR2 is FQNEAQ. The ends were cut back, 1 base at V and 0 bases at J, with 19 bases in the middle. CDR3 length: 18 residues. CDR3 in DNA: TGTGCCAGCAGCTTAGTCACCGTATTGCGACAACCCTCCTACGAGCAGTACTTC. This gives the protein CASSLVTVLRQPSYEQYF.

The chain uses TRBV4-1 and TRBJ1-5; 8 bases are a match to TRBD1. Germline assignment: CDR1 MGHRA and CDR2 YSYEKL. Unmatched junction bases numbered 5, after V lost 1 base and J lost 0 bases. This CDR3 is built from 17 residues. DNA for the CDR3: TGCGCCAGCAGCCAAGTGGGCAGGGGGCATAGCAATCAGCCCCAGCATTTT. Translated: CASSQVGRGHSNQPQHF.

The chain recombines TRBV5-1 with TRBJ2-2; no clear D gene. The germline gives CDR1 SGHRS, CDR2 YFSETQ. The CDR3 consists of 14 residues. V shed 0 bases and J shed 4 bases, with 7 bases lying between them. The CDR3 region has the DNA TGCGCCAGCAGCTTGGTACTGGGCACCGGGGAGCTGTTTTTT. Translated, it gives CASSLVLGTGELFF.

V is TRBV6-6 and J is TRBJ1-1; D is undetermined. Germline-derived CDR1 and CDR2 are MNHNY and SVGAGI (reference sequence). The CDR3 has 13 amino acids. The germline V and J ends were trimmed by 5 bases and 0 bases, with 7 bases remaining between them. The CDR3 region has the DNA TGTGCCAGCAGTACCGGTCTGAACACTGAAGCTTTCTTT. Its protein is CASSTGLNTEAFF.

This sequence joins TRBV24-1 and TRBJ2-1; 7 bases are shared with TRBD2. Germline CDR1 and CDR2: KGHDR and SFDVKD. V was clipped by 4 bases and J by 9 bases; unmatched bases: 8. The CDR3 sequence is 14 residues long. The CDR3 loop is CATSDFRTSSEQFF. The CDR3, as DNA: TGTGCCACCAGTGACTTTAGGACTAGTTCTGAGCAGTTCTTC.

The chain employs TRBV5-1 and TRBJ2-5, with TRBD2 identical over 8 bases. Germline V lookup: CDR1 SGHRS, CDR2 YFSETQ. V was clipped by 6 bases and J by 1 base; unmatched bases: 11. The length of the CDR3 is 16 residues. CDR3 sequence: CASTRRASGSQETQYF. CDR3 sequence (DNA): TGCGCCAGCACCCGGAGGGCTAGCGGGTCCCAAGAGACCCAGTACTTC.

This clonotype has just a few counts. The V and J genes are TRBV20-1 and TRBJ2-7; D assignment may be TRBD1 or TRBD2 (6 bases each). The CDR3 runs to 12 residues. Between the trimmed V and J ends, which lost 3 bases and 6 bases, there was a span of 12 bases. Germline lookup yields CDR1 DFQATT and CDR2 SNEGSKA (reference sequence). CDR3 sequence reads: CSAREGVGEQYF. DNA for the CDR3: TGCAGTGCTAGGGAGGGGGTAGGCGAGCAGTACTTC.

Here the CDR3 reads CSARDVRGLPYEQYF. For the CDR3, the DNA is TGCAGTGCTAGAGATGTAAGGGGTCTCCCCTACGAGCAGTACTTC. The chain recombines TRBV20-1 with TRBJ2-7; weak D call: TRBD1 (5 bases). Germline assignment: CDR1 DFQATT and CDR2 SNEGSKA (reference sequence). The CDR3 has 15 amino acids. Trimming shortened V by 0 bases and J by 2 bases, and 14 bases separated the two germline ends.

This clonotype was detected only a few times. The rearrangement uses TRBV9 and TRBJ2-2, with D perhaps TRBD2 (5 bases). V lost 0 bases, J lost 1 base, and 7 bases lay in between. Germline V gene sequence: CDR1 SGDLS, CDR2 YYNGEE. The CDR3 is made up of 15 amino acids. In DNA, the CDR3 is TGTGCCAGCAGCGTAGACGGACTGAACACCGGGGAGCTGTTTTTT. Amino acids: CASSVDGLNTGELFF. Variable domain in full (rest from reference TRBV9 and TRBJ2-2): DSGVTQTPKHLITATGQRVTLRCSPRSGDLSVYWYQQSLDQGLQFLIQYYNGEERAKGNILERFSAQQFPDLHSELNLSSLELGDSALYFCASSVDGLNTGELFFGEGSRLTVL.

This chain connects TRBV5-1 to TRBJ2-3; D gene ambiguous. Germline CDR1 reads SGHRS; CDR2 reads YFSETQ. This CDR3 spans 15 amino acids. The V and J ends lost 0 bases and 0 bases respectively, with 8 bases between them. The CDR3 DNA reads TGCGCCAGCAGCTTGGCGCACCCTAGCACAGATACGCAGTATTTT. Translating gives CASSLAHPSTDTQYF.